The sequence of this T cell receptor beta chain was determined in a study of T cell repertoires in cytomegalovirus infection. Study as a whole: CMV epitopes used comprised recently identified HLA-C-restricted ones and well-studied HLA-B-restricted ones. Public TCR beta signatures marked donors with CMV infection and the matching HLA. Points from the study as a whole: HLA-C-restricted CMV-specific TCR beta clonotypes were dominant in the ex vivo response. Summed frequency of shared TCR beta families picked out CMV carriers who also had the relevant HLA.

Germline CDR1 SGHTA, CDR2 FQGNSA. The V segment lost 10 bases and the J segment 3 bases; nucleotides outside the gene matches: 9. The CDR3 covers 13 residues. TCRdb recomputed calls from the reads with MiXCR, one row per CDR3 protein. This table has a few hundred thousand distinct CDR3 sequences, almost 40% appearing once. This clonotype was seen a handful of times. Antigen specificity is unknown. The V call is TRBV7-2, the J call TRBJ2-7; 7 nucleotides line up with TRBD2. Sequenced material: cultured PBMCs, taken from culture after CMV antigen stimulation. The receptor comes from a human donor in good health (CMV status not recorded). Some clones in this sample may be carry-over from other donors' samples. The CDR3: CATSRGVDYEQYF. The CDR3 DNA follows: TGTGCCACCTCACGGGGGGTGGACTACGAGCAGTACTTC. The full variable domain, its missing parts supplied by reference TRBV7-2 and TRBJ2-7, is GAGVSQSPSNKVTEKGKDVELRCDPISGHTALYWYRQSLGQGLEFLIYFQGNSAPDKSGLPSDRFSAERTGGSVSTLTIQRTQQEDSAVYLCATSRGVDYEQYFGPGTRLTVT.